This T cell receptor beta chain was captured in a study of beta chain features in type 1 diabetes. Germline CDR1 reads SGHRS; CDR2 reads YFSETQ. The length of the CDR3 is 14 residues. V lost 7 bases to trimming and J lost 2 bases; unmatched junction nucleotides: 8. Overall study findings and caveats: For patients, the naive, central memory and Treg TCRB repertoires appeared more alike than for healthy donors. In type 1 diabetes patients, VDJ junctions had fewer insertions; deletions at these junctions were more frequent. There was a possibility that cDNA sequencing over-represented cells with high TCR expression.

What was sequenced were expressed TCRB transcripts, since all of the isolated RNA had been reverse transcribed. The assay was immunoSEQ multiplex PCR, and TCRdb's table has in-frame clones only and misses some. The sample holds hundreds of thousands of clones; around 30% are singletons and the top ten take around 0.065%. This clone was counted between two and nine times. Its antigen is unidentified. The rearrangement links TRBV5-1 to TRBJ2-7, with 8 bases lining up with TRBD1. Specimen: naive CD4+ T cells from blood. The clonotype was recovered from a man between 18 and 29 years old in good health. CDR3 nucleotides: TGCGCCAGCTCCTACGGGACAGGTGCCTACGAGCAGTACTTC. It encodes CASSYGTGAYEQYF.